This T cell receptor (beta chain) is from a study of cytomegalovirus exposure and HLA in healthy donors (dated by TCRdb to 2015 to 2018). The study in broad terms: According to an earlier analysis of 450 to 650 of the donors, about 179 million T cells yielded some 110 million unique TCR beta sequences and roughly 280 Gb of sequence data. The study profiled the T cell repertoires of hundreds of subjects by immunosequencing and related them to cytomegalovirus serostatus. Every discovery cohort repertoire had been produced on one sequencing platform. A later genetic analysis used genome-wide SNP genotypes for about 65% of the 666 donors, treating that subset as a discovery cohort. Donor age, sex, ethnicity and CMV serostatus were compiled alongside the repertoire data. Along with the roughly 670-subject first cohort, a separate validation cohort of roughly 110 different subjects was used. Four or five DR-DQ haplotypes were treated as single units for association and clustering because of strong linkage in the cohort. Across under 500 genotyped donors of the cohort, an average of approximately 220,000 unique TCR beta nucleotide sequences per donor were sequenced, and roughly 20% of those sequences were non-productive. Rather than drawing on any new phenotypic data, the later analysis identified candidate immune exposures from TCR beta sequences and the way those sequences occurred across donors. In an earlier analysis of 587 of the donors, high-throughput TCR beta sequencing was used to judge whether each TCR beta V gene segment behaved as functional or pseudogenic. The genetic ancestry cluster associated with self-reported Caucasian donors included 81% of the 300 to 400 genotyped donors. A later analysis re-examined previously published TCR beta repertoires from 500 to 700 donors and added high-resolution HLA genotyping to investigate patterns of TCR occurrence. An early release that covered fewer than 800 HLA-typed donors contained approximately 320 gigabases of sequencing data and 85 million to 100 million unique TCR sequences. The number of typed donors differed by locus: roughly 620-640 for A, B, C, DRB1 and DQB1; 500 to 550 for DQA1; around 580 for DPA1; and approximately 450 for DPB1. The study aimed to test whether signatures of past pathogen exposure could be identified by cataloging public T cell receptors. HLA typing covered class I and class II loci at four-digit resolution. To predict cytomegalovirus infection status, the study brought together high-throughput TCR immunosequencing, statistical association of individual TCRs with disease status, and machine learning. What the study reported, not specific to this receptor: Linkage disequilibrium might explain the correlated functional status among segregating V segments, but an unknown experimental factor could not be ruled out. The cohort was sequenced for TCR beta chains only, and without alpha or paired-chain data the features that could be detected were limited. A total of about 180 TCR beta chains were listed by the study as associated with cytomegalovirus. In vitro tests confirmed that a few of the cytomegalovirus-associated TCR beta chains recognize cytomegalovirus antigens. According to a later genetic analysis, donors in an Asian-associated ancestry cluster had fewer N-insertions in productive TCRs than the approximately 700-donor mean. A further reported finding was that TCR beta sequences accurately predicted the HLA-A and HLA-B alleles for most subjects in the first cohort. In a later analysis, HLA-associated TCR beta chains were found to be more clonally expanded and to have lower generation probabilities than equally common non-associated chains. An association between a missense DCLRE1C variant and V-gene and J-gene trimming of TCR beta chains was found in a later genetic analysis and replicated in an independent cohort. In a later analysis, TCR association rates were found to vary across HLA loci, with the most associated TCRs seen for DRB1 alleles and the fewest for HLA-C alleles. For the cohort, immune exposure information was limited to CMV serostatus. In a later analysis, about 17,000 TCR beta sequences were associated with specific HLA alleles at a false discovery rate of 0.05. Most TCR sequences were observed very rarely across donors, whereas some public TCRs were present in many individuals. When HLA alleles, especially DR and DQ, strongly co-occurred, attributing TCR associations to individual alleles was difficult. Broadly in line with IMGT annotations, most TCR beta V segments showed up in productive rearrangements about 90% or about 30% of the time in an earlier analysis of approximately 640 of the donors. HLA typing was unavailable for some donors at each locus, so association tests used only the typed subset. The classifier was reported to diagnose cytomegalovirus status with high specificity and sensitivity in both the original cohort and the validation cohort. Roughly uniform sequencing depth across donors was assumed in presence/absence analyses, although this assumption may not hold. Most CMV-associated TCR beta chains appeared to be HLA-restricted in a later analysis, and the HLA associations seemed to be driven largely by CMV exposure. The sequencing pipeline was judged likely to have produced a cluster of highly shared sequence variants as a technical artifact. Several of the top co-occurrence clusters appeared to be linked to parvovirus B19, influenza, CMV and Epstein-Barr virus, according to a later analysis. Some IMGT-functional V segments, including TRBV6-2 and TRBV6-3, could not be distinguished by the 87-base-pair reads and were therefore excluded. It was suggested by the authors that the approach could potentially be generalized to other disease states and immunological phenotypes. Approximately 16 rarely observed V segments, including chromosome 9 orphons, were excluded from the earlier analysis of about 610 of the donors because counts were too low.

From V the trimming removes 6 bases and from J it removes 4 bases, while the gene matches leave 11 bases of the junction unaccounted for. CDR1 and CDR2, per the germline V gene, are SGHAT and FQNNGV. From its cysteine to its phenylalanine, the CDR3 spans 16 amino acids. The sequence is cut down to CDR3 DNA, 48 bases in frame from base 1. With respect to this clone: Its target antigen remains unknown.

The library relied on the immunoSEQ multiplex PCR assay. The multiplex PCR relied on a mix of 60 forward primers for TCR Vbeta segments and 13 reverse primers for TCR Jbeta segments. The CDR3 region of rearranged TCR beta genes was amplified from genomic DNA with a multiplex PCR assay. Amplified TCR beta libraries were sequenced as 87-base-pair reads on the Illumina HiSeq System. The paper's data handling went like this. A later analysis counted approximately 76 million unique TCR beta chains across the 650 to 800 repertoires, and 9.5 million to 11 million of these chains were shared by at least two donors. To remove PCR and sequencing errors, raw reads were error-corrected and collapsed into unique sequences using a nearest-neighbor algorithm that merged closely related sequences. To assign V, D and J gene segments, CDR3 sequences were aligned to IMGT reference sequences. For a sequence to be retained, at least a six-nucleotide match to both a V gene segment and a J gene segment was required. Rearrangements were classified as productive when the CDR3 lacked stop codons and remained in frame with V and J, and all other rearrangements were classified as non-productive. Following IMGT convention, CDR3 was defined as the stretch from the second conserved V-encoded cysteine to the conserved J-encoded phenylalanine. Sequences without an unambiguous match to a single V gene segment were excluded from the earlier analysis of a few hundred of the donors. In an earlier analysis of 587 of the donors, V segments were called functional above 56.7% productive rearrangements and were called segregating when the between-donor standard deviation exceeded 5%. A statistical classification framework was built for diagnosing cytomegalovirus status from the catalog of TCR beta chain sequences. A later analysis assigned V and J genes by comparing TCR nucleotide sequences with IMGT/GENE-DB human TR gene sequences. The TCRdist pipeline was used in a later analysis to assign CDR3 sequences and most-parsimonious VDJ recombination scenarios. In a later analysis, every TCR beta chain was defined by the combination of its CDR3 amino acid sequence and its V-gene family, and reads without a unique V-gene family were dropped. As a way to deal with suspected cross-contamination and a sequencing artifact, a later analysis dropped 450 to 600 nucleotide sequences that were highly shared and had low generation probability. In a later analysis, a clonal expansion index for each public chain was calculated from normalized within-repertoire ranks of inferred template counts. In a later analysis, generation probabilities were computed with a VDJ recombination model fitted to out-of-frame rearrangements, and the resulting probabilities were checked against IGoR. A later analysis scored TCR-TCR, TCR-HLA and TCR-CMV co-occurrence with hypergeometric tests, applying a repertoire-size bias correction to TCR pairs. A later analysis estimated false discovery rates by permuting HLA or CMV assignments 20 times. A later analysis grouped co-occurring TCRs with DBSCAN, adding TCRdist sequence similarity when clustering within HLA-allele-positive subsets. Repertoires with fewer than 30,000 or more than 120,000 public chains, plus five repertoires with anomalous nucleotide sharing, were excluded from co-occurrence clustering. The table was pulled from immuneACCESS by TCRdb, which kept in-frame rearrangements only. Such tables lose some clones; where checked, under half of the loss comes from unresolved V genes, and the rest has no known cause. V and J calls and clone size come straight from that table; D and trimming were deduced from the DNA. The sample table records about 210,000 clones. The ten largest clones capture over 0.75% of the sample.

The cohort comprised some 730 healthy bone marrow donors. Cohort members were all nominally healthy when sampled, although unrecorded immune exposures were likely present. The donor tested CMV seropositive, placing the donor among the 289 seropositive members of the cohort. A peripheral blood sample was provided by each donor, and peripheral blood mononuclear cells were used for TCR beta sequencing. Genomic DNA extraction from the blood cell samples was performed with the Qiagen DNeasy Blood Extraction Kit. This TCR came from a woman in her 30s in good health and CMV-seropositive. The chain employs TRBV11-2 and TRBJ2-1, with 8 junctional bases fitting TRBD1. Sequences were obtained from PBMCs. DNA sequence: TGTGCCAGCAGACTTGGAGGGACAGGAGTATACAATGAGCAGTTCTTC. Its translation reads: CASRLGGTGVYNEQFF.